A selection of T cell receptor beta chains follows, all from one sample in a study of CD8 T cells in ankylosing spondylitis. MiXCR was run by TCRdb on the 5' RACE reads, yielding one entry per CDR3 protein. The sample lists roughly 240,000 distinct CDR3 sequences, 32% seen once, with 3.5% to 4.5% in the top ten. Sequencing was performed on blood, either unsorted or a sorted T cell fraction (not recorded which). The receptor source for this set is a male donor with ankylosing spondylitis or in good health (not recorded which). The CDR3 runs from the conserved cysteine through the conserved F or W. D genes are given only for firm matches. Clone sizes are given selectively: once, few, many, or a class where the clone is expanded.

TRBJ1-1 | NA | NA | TRBV10-3 | TGTGCCATCAGATGGACGGCGAACACTGAAGCTTTCTTT | CAIRWTANTEAFF
TRBJ2-1 | few | NA | TRBV12-3/TRBV12-4 | TGTGCCAGCAGTGCCGGGACAAGAGACAATGAGCAGTTCTTC | CASSAGTRDNEQFF
TRBJ2-1 | NA | NA | TRBV20-1 | TGCAGTGCCGAACAGGGTCTCGCCAATGAGCAGTTCTTC | CSAEQGLANEQFF
TRBJ2-1 | NA | NA | TRBV5-5 | TGTGCCAGCAGCTTGGGGAATGCGCAGTTCTTC | CASSLGNAQFF
TRBJ2-1 | NA | TRBD2 | TRBV12-3/TRBV12-4 | TGTGCCAGCAGTTTTTCCGGGACTAGCGGGGGGTCAGAGCAGTTCTTC | CASSFSGTSGGSEQFF
TRBJ2-7 | few | TRBD1 | TRBV20-1 | TGCAGTGCTCGGGACAGGGGCATTAGCGACGAGCAGTACTTC | CSARDRGISDEQYF
TRBJ1-1 | few | TRBD1 | TRBV7-9 | TGTGCCAGCAGTTGGGACAGGGCGCACACTGAAGCTTTCTTT | CASSWDRAHTEAFF
TRBJ2-7 | once | NA | TRBV15 | TGTGCCACCAGCAGAGATTTTTCGTACTACGAGCAGTACTTC | CATSRDFSYYEQYF
TRBJ2-3 | few | NA | TRBV12-3/TRBV12-4 | TGTGCCAGCAGTCACCGGGGGGCTCACACAGATACGCAGTATTTT | CASSHRGAHTDTQYF
TRBJ2-7 | NA | NA | TRBV12-3/TRBV12-4 | TGTGCCAGCAGTTTAGTCCCCTACGAGCAGTACTTC | CASSLVPYEQYF
TRBJ1-1 | few | TRBD1 | TRBV20-1 | TGCAGTGCTAGGGAGACAGGGGCCACTGAAGCTTTCTTT | CSARETGATEAFF
TRBJ1-1 | NA | NA | TRBV7-9 | TGTGCCAGCAGCCCCATGGGGGGCGCATATACTGAAGCTTTCTTT | CASSPMGGAYTEAFF
TRBJ1-5 | NA | NA | TRBV5-1 | TGCGCCAGCAGCCCCCCGGGGGGGAGCAATCAGCCCCAGCATTTT | CASSPPGGSNQPQHF
TRBJ1-1 | few | NA | TRBV20-1 | TGCAGTGCTAGCGGGGACACCGCAACAGGTGAAGCTTTCTTT | CSASGDTATGEAFF
TRBJ1-2 | few | NA | TRBV6-5 | TGTGCCAGCAGTTCCCTGGTCAGAAGCTATGGCTACACCTTC | CASSSLVRSYGYTF
TRBJ2-7 | NA | NA | TRBV28 | TGTGCCAGCAGTTTCTACGGGCGAACCTACGAGCAGTACTTC | CASSFYGRTYEQYF
TRBJ2-6 | NA | TRBD1 | TRBV20-1 | TGCAGTGCAAACAGGGGAATAAGTGCTGGGGCCAACGTCCTGACTTTC | CSANRGISAGANVLTF
TRBJ2-4 | NA | TRBD2 | TRBV20-1 | TGCAGTGCTAGAGATCCCCTAGCGGGGGCCCCACAAAACATTCAGTACTTC | CSARDPLAGAPQNIQYF
TRBJ2-5 | few | NA | TRBV25-1 | TGTGCCAGCAGTGAGCGGACAGTCGGGGAGACCCAGTACTTC | CASSERTVGETQYF
TRBJ1-3 | NA | NA | TRBV4-1 | TGCGCCAGCAGCCAAGCAGGGGACTCTGGAAACACCATATATTTT | CASSQAGDSGNTIYF
TRBJ1-5 | NA | NA | TRBV20-1 | TGCAGTGCTAGGGACGATGATGAGGGTCTTAATCAGCCCCAGCATTTT | CSARDDDEGLNQPQHF
TRBJ1-2 | few | NA | TRBV6-5 | TGTGCCAGCAGTTACTCCCCGGATGCTCGCTACACCTTC | CASSYSPDARYTF
TRBJ1-6 | NA | NA | TRBV20-1 | TGCAGTGCCCGGTCACGGGTTAATTCACCCCTCCACTTT | CSARSRVNSPLHF
TRBJ2-1 | NA | NA | TRBV5-1 | TGCGCCAGCAGCTGGCTGGAGGGGCGTTACAATGAGCAGTTCTTC | CASSWLEGRYNEQFF